The T cell receptor beta chain under discussion was sequenced for a study of cytomegalovirus exposure and HLA in healthy donors. Study-level information: In an early release, HLA-typed donors contributed approximately 82 million unique TCR sequences.

On this clone itself: The antigen is not known.

Broader study findings: The authors later found TCR association rates varying by HLA locus, with DRB1 most and HLA-C fewest. Most sequenced TCRs were rare (though some public TCRs occurred in many donors). Among the CMV-associated chains, three were confirmed in vitro as specific for CMV antigens.

The PCR had 60 Vbeta and 13 Jbeta primers. Some clones are missing from TCRdb's copy, which holds only in-frame ones; the method was immunoSEQ multiplex PCR. The sample lists roughly 100,000 clones, around 81% occurring once. The germline gives CDR1 KGHSH, CDR2 LQKENI. The J segment lost 3 bases and the V segment lost 6 bases, leaving 5 bases of the junction unmatched. The CDR3 is 14 residues long. The receptor was derived from a man aged 40-49 years in good health and CMV-seropositive. The genes are TRBV18 and TRBJ1-2; 9 bases match TRBD1. Material for sequencing was PBMCs. In nucleotides, the CDR3 is TGTGCCAGCTCTACACAGGGGGCGGACTATGGCTACACCTTC. This gives the protein CASSTQGADYGYTF.